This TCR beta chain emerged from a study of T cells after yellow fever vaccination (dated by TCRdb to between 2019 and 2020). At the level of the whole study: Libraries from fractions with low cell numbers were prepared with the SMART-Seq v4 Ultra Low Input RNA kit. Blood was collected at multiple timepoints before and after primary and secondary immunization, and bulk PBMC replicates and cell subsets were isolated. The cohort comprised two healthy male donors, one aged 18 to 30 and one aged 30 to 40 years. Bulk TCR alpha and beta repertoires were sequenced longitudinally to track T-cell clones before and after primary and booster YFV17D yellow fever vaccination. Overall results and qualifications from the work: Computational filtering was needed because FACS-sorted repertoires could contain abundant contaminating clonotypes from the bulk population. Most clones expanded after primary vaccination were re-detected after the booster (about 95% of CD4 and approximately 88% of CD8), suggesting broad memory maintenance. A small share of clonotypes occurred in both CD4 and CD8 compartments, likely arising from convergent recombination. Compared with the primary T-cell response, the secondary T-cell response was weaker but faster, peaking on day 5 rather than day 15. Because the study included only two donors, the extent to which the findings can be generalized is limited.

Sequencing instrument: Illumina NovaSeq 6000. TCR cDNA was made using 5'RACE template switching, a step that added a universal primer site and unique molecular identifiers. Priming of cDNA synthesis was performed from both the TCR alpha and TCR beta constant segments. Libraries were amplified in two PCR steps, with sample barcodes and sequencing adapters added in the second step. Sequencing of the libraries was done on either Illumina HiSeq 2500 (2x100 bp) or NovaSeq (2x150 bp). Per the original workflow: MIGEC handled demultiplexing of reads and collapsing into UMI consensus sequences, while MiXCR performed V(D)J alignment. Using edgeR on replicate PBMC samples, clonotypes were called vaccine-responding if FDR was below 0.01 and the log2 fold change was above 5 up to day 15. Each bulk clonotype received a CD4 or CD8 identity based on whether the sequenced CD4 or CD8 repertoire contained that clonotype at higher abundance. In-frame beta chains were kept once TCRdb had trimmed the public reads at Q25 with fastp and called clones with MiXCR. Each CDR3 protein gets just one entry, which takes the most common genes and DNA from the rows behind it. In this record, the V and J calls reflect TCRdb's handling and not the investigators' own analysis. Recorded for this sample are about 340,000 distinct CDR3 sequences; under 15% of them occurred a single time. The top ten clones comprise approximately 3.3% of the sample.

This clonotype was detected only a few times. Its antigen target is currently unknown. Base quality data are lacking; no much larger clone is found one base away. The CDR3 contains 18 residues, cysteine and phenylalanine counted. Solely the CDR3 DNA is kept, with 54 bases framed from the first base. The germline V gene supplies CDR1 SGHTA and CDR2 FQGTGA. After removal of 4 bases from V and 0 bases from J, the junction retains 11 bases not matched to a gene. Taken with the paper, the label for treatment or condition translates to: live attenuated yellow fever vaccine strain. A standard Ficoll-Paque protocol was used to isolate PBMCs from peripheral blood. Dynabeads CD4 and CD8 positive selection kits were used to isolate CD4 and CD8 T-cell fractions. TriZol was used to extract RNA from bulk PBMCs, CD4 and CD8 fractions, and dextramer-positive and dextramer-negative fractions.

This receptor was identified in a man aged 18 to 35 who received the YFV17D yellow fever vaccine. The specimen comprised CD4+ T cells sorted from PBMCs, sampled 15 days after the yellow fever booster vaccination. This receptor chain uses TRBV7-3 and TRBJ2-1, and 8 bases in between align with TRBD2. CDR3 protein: CASSSTRSGESSYNEQFF. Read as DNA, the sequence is TGTGCCAGCAGCTCGACACGTAGCGGGGAGAGCTCCTACAATGAGCAGTTCTTC.